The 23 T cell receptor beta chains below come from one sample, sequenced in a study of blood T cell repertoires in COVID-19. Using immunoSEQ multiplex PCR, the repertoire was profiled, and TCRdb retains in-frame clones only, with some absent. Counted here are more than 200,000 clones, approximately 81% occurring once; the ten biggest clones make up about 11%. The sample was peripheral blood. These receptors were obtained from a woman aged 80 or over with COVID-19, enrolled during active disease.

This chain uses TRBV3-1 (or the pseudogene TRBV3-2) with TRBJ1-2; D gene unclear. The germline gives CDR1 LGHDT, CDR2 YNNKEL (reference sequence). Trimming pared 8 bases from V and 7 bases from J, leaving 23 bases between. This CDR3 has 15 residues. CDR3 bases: TGTGCCAGCTCTCCTCTGGTCGGAGGGTTCGGTGGCTACACCTTC. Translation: CASSPLVGGFGGYTF.

The CDR3: CASSSTAGGYTF. The CDR3 nucleotides are TGTGCCAGCAGCTCTACTGCGGGTGGCTACACCTTC. The V gene is TRBV7-9, the J gene TRBJ1-2; D is unresolved. Germline V lookup: CDR1 SEHNR, CDR2 FQNEAQ (reference sequence). Between the trimmed V and J ends, which lost 4 bases and 7 bases, there was a span of 10 bases. This CDR3 comprises 12 residues. Full variable domain (remainder filled in from reference TRBV7-9 and TRBJ1-2): DTGVSQNPRHKITKRGQNVTFRCDPISEHNRLYWYRQTLGQGPEFLTYFQNEAQLEKSRLLSDRFSAERPKGSFSTLEIQRTEQGDSAMYLCASSSTAGGYTFGSGTRLTVV.

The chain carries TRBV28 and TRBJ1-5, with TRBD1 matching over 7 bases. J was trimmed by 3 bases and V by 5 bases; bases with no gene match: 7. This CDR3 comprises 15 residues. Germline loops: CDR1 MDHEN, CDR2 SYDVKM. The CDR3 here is CASSTPTGPNQPQHF. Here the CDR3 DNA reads TGTGCCAGCAGTACTCCGACAGGGCCCAATCAGCCCCAGCATTTT.

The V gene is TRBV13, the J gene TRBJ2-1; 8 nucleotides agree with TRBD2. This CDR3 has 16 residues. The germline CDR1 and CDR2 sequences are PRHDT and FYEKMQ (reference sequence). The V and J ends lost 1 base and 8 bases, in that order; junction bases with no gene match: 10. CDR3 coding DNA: TGTGCCAGCAGCTTAGCCCGCGGGGGGCACCACGATGAGCAGTTCTTC. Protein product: CASSLARGGHHDEQFF.

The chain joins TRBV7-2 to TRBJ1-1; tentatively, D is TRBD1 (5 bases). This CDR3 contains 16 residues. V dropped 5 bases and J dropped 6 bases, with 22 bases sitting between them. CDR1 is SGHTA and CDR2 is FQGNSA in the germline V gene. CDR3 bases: TGTGCCAGCAGCCCCCCTTTTGCCAGGGCGATCCCTGAAGCTTTCTTT. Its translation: CASSPPFARAIPEAFF.

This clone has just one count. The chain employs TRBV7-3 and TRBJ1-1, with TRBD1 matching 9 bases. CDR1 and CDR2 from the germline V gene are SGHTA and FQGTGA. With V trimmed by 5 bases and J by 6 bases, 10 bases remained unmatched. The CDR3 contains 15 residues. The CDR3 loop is CASSPLGQGVAEAFF. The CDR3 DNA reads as TGTGCCAGCAGCCCATTGGGACAGGGCGTCGCTGAAGCTTTCTTT.

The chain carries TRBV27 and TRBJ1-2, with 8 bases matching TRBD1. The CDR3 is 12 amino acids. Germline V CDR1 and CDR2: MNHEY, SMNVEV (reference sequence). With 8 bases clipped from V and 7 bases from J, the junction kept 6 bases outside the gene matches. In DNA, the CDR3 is TGTGCCAGCTCGGACAGGGTTTCTGGCTACACCTTC. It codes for CASSDRVSGYTF.

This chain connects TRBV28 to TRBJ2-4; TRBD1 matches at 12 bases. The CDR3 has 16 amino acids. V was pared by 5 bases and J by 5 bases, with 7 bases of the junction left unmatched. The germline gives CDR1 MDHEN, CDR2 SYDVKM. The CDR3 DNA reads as TGTGCCAGCAGTGGGACAGGGGGCCTAGGAGAAAACATTCAGTACTTC. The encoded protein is CASSGTGGLGENIQYF.

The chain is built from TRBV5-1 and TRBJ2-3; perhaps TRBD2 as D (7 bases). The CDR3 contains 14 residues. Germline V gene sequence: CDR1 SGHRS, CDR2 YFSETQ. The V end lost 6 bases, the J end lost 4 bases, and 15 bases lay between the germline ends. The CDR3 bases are TGCGCCAGCACCCCGAGGGGGGGGGCAGATACGCAGTATTTT. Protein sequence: CASTPRGGADTQYF.

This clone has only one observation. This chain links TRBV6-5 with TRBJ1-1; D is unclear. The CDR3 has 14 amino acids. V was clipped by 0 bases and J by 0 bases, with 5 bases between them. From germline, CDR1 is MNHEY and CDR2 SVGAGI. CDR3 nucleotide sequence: TGTGCCAGCAGTTACTCGGCACTGAACACTGAAGCTTTCTTT. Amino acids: CASSYSALNTEAFF.

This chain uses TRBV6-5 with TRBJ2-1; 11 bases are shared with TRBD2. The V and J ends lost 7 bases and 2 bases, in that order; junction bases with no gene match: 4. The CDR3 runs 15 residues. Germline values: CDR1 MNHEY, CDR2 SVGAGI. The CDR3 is CASKLSGGAYNEQFF. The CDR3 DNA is TGTGCCAGCAAGCTTAGCGGGGGGGCCTACAATGAGCAGTTCTTC.

CDR3 sequence reads: CASSEAGPNYGYTF. CDR3 nucleotide sequence: TGTGCCAGCAGCGAAGCAGGTCCCAACTATGGCTACACCTTC. The chain employs TRBV5-4 and TRBJ1-2; D is unclear. The germline gives CDR1 SGHNT, CDR2 YYREEE (reference sequence). The V end lost 4 bases, the J end lost 2 bases, and 12 bases lay between the germline ends. The CDR3 extends over 14 amino acids. Full variable domain (rest looked up from reference TRBV5-4 and TRBJ1-2): ETGVTQSPTHLIKTRGQQVTLRCSSQSGHNTVSWYQQALGQGPQFIFQYYREEENGRGNFPPRFSGLQFPNYSSELNVNALELDDSALYLCASSEAGPNYGYTFGSGTRLTVV.

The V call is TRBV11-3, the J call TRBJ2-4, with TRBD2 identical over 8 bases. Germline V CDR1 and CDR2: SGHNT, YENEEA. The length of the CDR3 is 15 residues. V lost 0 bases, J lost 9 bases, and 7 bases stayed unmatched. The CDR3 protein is CASSLEATSEAIQYF. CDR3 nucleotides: TGTGCCAGCAGCTTAGAGGCGACTAGCGAAGCCATTCAGTACTTC.

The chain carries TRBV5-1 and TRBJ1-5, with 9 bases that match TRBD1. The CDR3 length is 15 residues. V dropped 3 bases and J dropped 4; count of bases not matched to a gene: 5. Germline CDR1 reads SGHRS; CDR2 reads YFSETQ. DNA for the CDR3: TGCGCCAGCAGCTGGGGGACAGGGATAAATCAGCCCCAGCATTTT. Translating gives CASSWGTGINQPQHF.

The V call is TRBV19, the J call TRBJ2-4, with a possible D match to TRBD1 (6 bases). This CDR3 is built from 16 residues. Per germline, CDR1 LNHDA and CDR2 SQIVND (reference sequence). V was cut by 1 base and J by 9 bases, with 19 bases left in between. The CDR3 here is CASSIGDTIRGSIQYF. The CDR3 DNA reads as TGTGCCAGTAGTATAGGGGACACAATCAGGGGTAGCATTCAGTACTTC.

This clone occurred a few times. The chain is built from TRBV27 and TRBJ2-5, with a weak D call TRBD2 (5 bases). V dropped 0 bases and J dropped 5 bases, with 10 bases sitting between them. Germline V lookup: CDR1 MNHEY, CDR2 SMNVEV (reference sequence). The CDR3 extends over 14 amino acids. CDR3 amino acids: CASSLSRGRETQYF. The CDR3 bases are TGTGCCAGCAGTTTATCACGGGGTAGGGAGACCCAGTACTTC.

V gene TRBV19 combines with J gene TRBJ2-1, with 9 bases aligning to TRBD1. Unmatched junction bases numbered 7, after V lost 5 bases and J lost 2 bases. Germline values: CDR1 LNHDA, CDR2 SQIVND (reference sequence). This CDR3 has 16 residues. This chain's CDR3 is CASSSPDRGTYNEQFF. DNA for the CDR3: TGTGCCAGTAGTTCCCCGGACAGGGGAACCTACAATGAGCAGTTCTTC.

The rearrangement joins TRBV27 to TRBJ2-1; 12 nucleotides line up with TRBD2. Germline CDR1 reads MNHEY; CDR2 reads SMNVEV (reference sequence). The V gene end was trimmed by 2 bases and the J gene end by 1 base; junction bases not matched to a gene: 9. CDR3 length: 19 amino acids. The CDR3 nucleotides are TGTGCCAGCAGTTTACTGGCTAGCGGGGGGGCTTGGTCCTACAATGAGCAGTTCTTC. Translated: CASSLLASGGAWSYNEQFF.

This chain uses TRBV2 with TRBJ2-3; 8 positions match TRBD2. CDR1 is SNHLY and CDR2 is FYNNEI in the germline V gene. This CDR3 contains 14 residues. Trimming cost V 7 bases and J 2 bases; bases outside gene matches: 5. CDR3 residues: CASKIAGNTDTQYF. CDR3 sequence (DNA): TGTGCCAGCAAGATAGCGGGGAACACAGATACGCAGTATTTT.

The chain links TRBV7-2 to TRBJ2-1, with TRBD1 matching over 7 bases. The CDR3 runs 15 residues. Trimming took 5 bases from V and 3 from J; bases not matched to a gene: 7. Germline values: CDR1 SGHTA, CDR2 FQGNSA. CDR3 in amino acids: CASSPEGALYNEQFF. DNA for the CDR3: TGTGCCAGCAGCCCCGAGGGGGCCCTCTACAATGAGCAGTTCTTC.

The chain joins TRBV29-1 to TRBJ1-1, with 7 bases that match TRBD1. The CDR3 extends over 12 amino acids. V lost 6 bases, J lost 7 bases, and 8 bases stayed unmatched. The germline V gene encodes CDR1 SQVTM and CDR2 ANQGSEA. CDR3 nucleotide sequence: TGCAGCGTGTCCCAGGGGGGAGTTGAAGCTTTCTTT. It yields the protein CSVSQGGVEAFF.

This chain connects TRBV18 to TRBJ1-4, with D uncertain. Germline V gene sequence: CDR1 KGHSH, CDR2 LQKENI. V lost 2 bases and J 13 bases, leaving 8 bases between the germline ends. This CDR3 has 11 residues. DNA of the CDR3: TGTGCCAGCTCACCAGGGCAAGCACTGTTTTTT. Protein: CASSPGQALFF.

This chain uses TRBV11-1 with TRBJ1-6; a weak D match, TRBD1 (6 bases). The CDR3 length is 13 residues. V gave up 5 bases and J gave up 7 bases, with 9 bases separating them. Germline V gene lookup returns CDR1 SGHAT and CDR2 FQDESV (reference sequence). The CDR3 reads CASSRQGNSPLHF. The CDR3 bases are TGTGCCAGCAGCCGGCAGGGGAATTCACCCCTCCACTTT.